The clone carrying this TCR beta chain was observed a handful of times. It was with unique molecular identifiers that the TCRbeta library was prepared. TCRdb reprocessed the PCR reads with MiXCR, giving one entry per CDR3 protein. Found here are about 460,000 distinct CDR3 sequences, approximately 12% of them singletons; the top ten hold less than 6.5%. This entry comes from a study of T-cell reconstitution after alpha-beta-depleted transplantation in children. Sequencing was performed on PBMCs from the stem cell graft donor, taken from the stem cell graft. This sequence was found in a human donor who donated a stem cell graft to a child with combined immunodeficiency.

The CDR3 DNA reads as TGCAGCCCCGGGGGCGGGGAGCTGTTTTTT. Amino acids: CSPGGGELFF. This chain connects TRBV29-1 to TRBJ2-2; D is perhaps TRBD2 (6 bases). CDR3 length: 10 amino acids. Per the germline V gene, CDR1 is SQVTM and CDR2 is ANQGSEA. V was cut by 8 bases and J by 7 bases, with 8 bases left in between.